These 10 T cell receptor beta chains share one sample of origin, sequenced in a study of CXCR3-negative and CXCR3-positive naive CD8 T cells. Study-wide results and caveats: When CXCR3-positive naive cells were set against CXCR3-negative naive cells, the former had more hydrophobic TRB CDR3s.

With UMI labels, 5' RACE was used to prepare the TRB cDNA libraries. TCRdb reprocessed the 5' RACE reads and stores each CDR3 protein as one record, lacking DNA. The sample holds about 50,000 distinct CDR3 sequences. Their antigens are not known. Material for sequencing was naive CXCR3+ CD8+ T cells from blood. As for subset: CD45RO-CCR7+CD27+CD95- naive CD8+ T cells expressing CXCR3 (TNR3+). Source of these receptors: a human donor in good health. Some clones in this sample may be carry-over from other donors' samples.

The V gene is TRBV29-1, the J gene TRBJ1-6; no DNA is available, so the TRBD1 call from TCRdb remains unchecked. CDR1 SQVTM and CDR2 ANQGSEA come from the germline V gene. The CDR3 covers 14 residues. CDR3 in amino acids: CSVEDPAAPRTLHF.

This chain uses TRBV4-3 with TRBJ2-7; TCRdb proposes TRBD1, but this gene call is untestable without DNA. There are 15 residues in the CDR3. Per germline, CDR1 LGHNA and CDR2 YSLEER. The CDR3 reads CASSQDRDGVYEQYF.

The chain is built from TRBV7-2 and TRBJ2-7; TCRdb returns TRBD2, unconfirmable since there is no DNA. Germline CDR1 SGHTA, CDR2 FQGNSA. CDR3 length: 16 amino acids. The CDR3 reads CASSYTPGLPTYEQYF.

V and J are TRBV7-3 and TRBJ2-2; TCRdb lists TRBD1, though no DNA is available to test this call. Germline V CDR1 and CDR2: SGHTA, FQGTGA. The CDR3 covers 14 residues. The CDR3 region is CASSSDGGGGELFF. The complete variable domain, with remaining parts taken from reference TRBV7-3 and TRBJ2-2, reads GAGVSQTPSNKVTEKGKYVELRCDPISGHTALYWYRQSLGQGPEFLIYFQGTGAADDSGLPNDRFFAVRPEGSVSTLKIQRTERGDSAVYLCASSSDGGGGELFFGEGSRLTVL.

The rearrangement joins TRBV4-3 to TRBJ2-1. Germline-derived CDR1 and CDR2 are LGHNA and YSLEER. The CDR3 spans 15 residues. The CDR3 reads CASSQDWTTDNEQFF.

The chain couples TRBV12-3 or TRBV12-4 to TRBJ2-3; TCRdb gives TRBD2 as the D gene, but with no DNA this cannot be confirmed. CDR3 length equals 16 residues. The CDR3 loop reads CASSLEARGWADTQYF.

The chain recombines TRBV4-2 with TRBJ1-2; the TRBD1 assignment by TCRdb is unverifiable without DNA. Germline CDR1 and CDR2: LGHNA and YNFKEQ. The length of the CDR3 is 16 residues. The CDR3 loop reads CASSQPAGTGLYGYTF.

V is TRBV11-2 and J is TRBJ1-1. Germline assignment: CDR1 SGHAT and CDR2 FQNNGV. The CDR3 consists of 13 residues. This chain's CDR3 is CASSLPESTEAFF.

The V and J genes are TRBV29-1 and TRBJ2-1; TCRdb calls TRBD1, which cannot be checked without DNA. The CDR3 runs 16 residues. The germline V gene encodes CDR1 SQVTM and CDR2 ANQGSEA. CDR3 residues: CSVEDPGGGGFNEQFF.

The rearrangement uses TRBV6-2 or TRBV6-3 and TRBJ2-5. CDR3 size: 12 residues. From germline, CDR1 is MNHEY and CDR2 SVGEGT. This chain's CDR3 is CASSTYQETQYF.